The 5 T cell receptor beta chains listed next were all sequenced from one sample in a study of shared clonotypes between healthy human individuals. Terminally differentiated effector memory CD45RA+ cells were excluded from the naive CD8 cells, which were CD45RO-negative and positively selected for CCR7. Method: immunoSEQ multiplex PCR; TCRdb's copy keeps in-frame clones and lacks some. The data contain about 700,000 clones, 92% of them singletons. Sequencing used naive CD8+ T cells sorted from blood. These receptors originate from a man aged 25-45 years in good health.

The chain uses TRBV11-2 and TRBJ1-1; D is ambiguous. The CDR3 has 12 residues. Germline V gene sequence: CDR1 SGHAT, CDR2 FQNNGV. V was pared by 4 bases and J by 5 bases, with 8 bases between. CDR3 in DNA: TGTGCCAGCAGCTCCCACGGGACTGAAGCTTTCTTT. Residues: CASSSHGTEAFF.

V is TRBV10-3 and J is TRBJ2-7; 11 bases line up with TRBD2. V dropped 11 bases and J dropped 5; count of bases not matched to a gene: 8. Germline V gene sequence: CDR1 ENHRY, CDR2 SYGVKD. The CDR3 is made up of 13 amino acids. CDR3 in DNA: TGTGCCGCCGAAACTAGCGGGAGACACGAGCAGTACTTC. Its protein is CAAETSGRHEQYF.

This chain joins TRBV29-1 and TRBJ1-1; TRBD1 might be the D (5 bases). CDR3 length: 15 residues. Germline CDR1 reads SQVTM; CDR2 reads ANQGSEA. V dropped 5 bases and J dropped 2 bases, with 18 bases sitting between them. CDR3 sequence reads: CSVLTTTGGNTEAFF. CDR3 DNA sequence: TGCAGCGTTCTAACGACTACCGGGGGAAACACTGAAGCTTTCTTT.

This chain uses TRBV7-9 with TRBJ1-2; D uncertain. CDR1 and CDR2 from the germline V gene are SEHNR and FQNEAQ (reference sequence). Trimming left V 6 bases short and J 10 bases short, with 15 bases between. This CDR3 has 12 residues. The DNA for the CDR3 is TGTGCCAGCAGTTCCCGGGCGGACTCCTACACCTTC. Protein product: CASSSRADSYTF.

The chain carries TRBV9 and TRBJ2-2; D is ambiguous. Germline V gene sequence: CDR1 SGDLS, CDR2 YYNGEE. Between the trimmed V and J ends, which lost 1 base and 2 bases, there was a span of 12 bases. The CDR3 totals 16 residues. The chain's CDR3 is CASSVTPDPNTGELFF. The CDR3 nucleotides read TGTGCCAGCAGCGTAACCCCGGACCCCAACACCGGGGAGCTGTTTTTT.